Below, 30 T cell receptor beta chains from the same sample are listed, as sequenced in a study of early T cells in non-severe SARS-CoV-2 infection. Each CDR3 protein gets one entry after TCRdb re-called the 5' RACE reads with MiXCR. The data show tens of thousands of distinct CDR3 sequences, with approximately 9.3% seen just once and approximately 9% held by the top ten. Sequenced sample: whole blood. Receptor source: an adult who was a healthcare worker with PCR-confirmed SARS-CoV-2 infection or an uninfected control (not recorded which).

The genes are TRBV7-9 and TRBJ2-7, with a tentative D call TRBD2 (6 bases). Trimming took 4 bases from V and 3 from J, leaving 16 bases between them. The CDR3 has 15 amino acids. CDR1 is SEHNR and CDR2 is FQNEAQ in the germline V gene (reference sequence). DNA of the CDR3: TGTGCCAGCAGCTCCACCCGGGACGGGGGCTACGAGCAGTACTTC. Residues: CASSSTRDGGYEQYF.

This clonotype occurred many times. The J gene is TRBJ2-5, the V gene TRBV5-4; maybe TRBD1 (6 bases). V was pared by 4 bases and J by 5 bases, with 12 bases between. This CDR3 is built from 13 residues. Germline CDR1 and CDR2: SGHNT and YYREEE (reference sequence). The CDR3 sequence: CASSPWGQETQYF. CDR3 nucleotide sequence: TGTGCCAGCAGCCCCTGGGGGCAGGAGACCCAGTACTTC.

This clonotype was picked up many times. This chain connects TRBV10-1 to TRBJ2-2; 10 bases match TRBD2. J lost 7 bases, V lost 5 bases, and 10 bases had no gene match. The CDR3 is 16 residues long. Germline V gene sequence: CDR1 WNHNN, CDR2 SYGVQD (reference sequence). CDR3 loop: CASSPELAGVGGELFF. The CDR3 DNA sequence: TGCGCCAGCAGTCCGGAGCTAGCGGGAGTTGGCGGGGAGCTGTTTTTT.

This clonotype was counted at least ten times. V usage is TRBV11-2 and J usage is TRBJ1-2; TRBD1 aligns across 7 bases. The CDR3 totals 14 residues. CDR1 and CDR2 (germline): SGHAT, FQNNGV. The V segment lost 5 bases and the J segment 4 bases; nucleotides outside the gene matches: 7. CDR3 loop: CASSRDSLPYGYTF. DNA of the CDR3: TGTGCCAGCAGCCGGGACAGCCTCCCCTATGGCTACACCTTC.

V is TRBV24-1 and J is TRBJ2-2; the match to TRBD2 covers 7 bases. V lost 8 bases to trimming and J lost 3 bases; unmatched junction nucleotides: 8. Per germline, CDR1 KGHDR and CDR2 SFDVKD. CDR3 length: 15 residues. The CDR3: CATNGGAGDTGELFF. The CDR3 nucleotides read TGTGCCACCAATGGCGGCGCGGGAGACACCGGGGAGCTGTTTTTT.

This clonotype was counted at least ten times. The J gene is TRBJ1-4, the V gene TRBV9; D gene ambiguous. Germline values: CDR1 SGDLS, CDR2 YYNGEE. The ends were cut back, 0 bases at V and 5 bases at J, with 8 bases in the middle. The CDR3 runs 14 residues. As DNA, the CDR3 is TGTGCCAGCAGCGTAGGACCGACGAATGAAAAACTGTTTTTT. Translating it yields CASSVGPTNEKLFF.

This clonotype was observed a handful of times. This sequence joins TRBV27 and TRBJ1-2; possibly TRBD1 for D (6 bases). V was shortened by 5 bases and J by 8 bases, with 21 bases between the two germline ends. The CDR3 extends over 15 amino acids. Per the germline V gene, CDR1 is MNHEY and CDR2 is SMNVEV (reference sequence). CDR3 residues: CASSRVGGLNGGYTF. In DNA form, the CDR3 reads TGTGCCAGCAGTAGAGTCGGGGGGCTAAACGGCGGCTACACCTTC.

This clonotype has a count of ten or more. This chain links TRBV29-1 with TRBJ2-7, with D perhaps given as TRBD1 or TRBD2 (5 bases each). The CDR3 covers 14 residues. The germline V and J ends were trimmed by 6 bases and 0 bases, with 15 bases remaining between them. The germline V gene encodes CDR1 SQVTM and CDR2 ANQGSEA. The DNA for the CDR3 is TGCAGCGTCGCGACAGACTACCTCTCCTACGAGCAGTACTTC. This codes for CSVATDYLSYEQYF.

This clonotype was counted at least ten times. The CDR3 coding sequence is TGTGCCAGCCAGGTAGAGGGAGGGTCACGAGGAAATGAGCAGTTCTTC. Its translation: CASQVEGGSRGNEQFF. The V call is TRBV27, the J call TRBJ2-1, with 7 bases aligning to TRBD2. Germline V gene data show CDR1 as MNHEY and CDR2 as SMNVEV (reference sequence). The CDR3 runs 16 residues. V lost 8 bases to trimming and J lost 7 bases; unmatched junction nucleotides: 17.

There are many counts of this clonotype. The CDR3 DNA reads TGTGCCAGCAGTGAAATGAGAAACGCTGAAGCTTTCTTT. Protein product: CASSEMRNAEAFF. This chain links TRBV6-1 with TRBJ1-1; no clear D. Germline V gives CDR1 MNHNS, CDR2 SASEGT. Trimming cost V 2 bases and J 6 bases, with 10 bases left between them. The CDR3 contains 13 residues.

This chain links TRBV7-8 with TRBJ1-5, with D perhaps matching TRBD1 (6 bases). V gave up 5 bases and J gave up 7 bases, with 18 bases separating them. The CDR3 has 15 residues. The germline gives CDR1 SGHVS, CDR2 FQNEAQ. The CDR3 nucleotides are TGTGCCAGCAGCCTCCCTGGGGGGCTTGGCCAGCCCCAGCATTTT. Its translation: CASSLPGGLGQPQHF.

At least ten counts were recorded for this clonotype. The chain uses TRBV19 and TRBJ1-5; TRBD1 agrees at 8 bases. This CDR3 is 16 amino acids long. J was trimmed by 2 bases and V by 1 base; bases with no gene match: 4. The germline V gene encodes CDR1 LNHDA and CDR2 SQIVND (reference sequence). Here the CDR3 DNA reads TGTGCCAGTAGTATAGGGCAGGGGGCAGGCAATCAGCCCCAGCATTTT. Its translation: CASSIGQGAGNQPQHF.

In its sample, this clonotype is medium-sized. Here the CDR3 DNA reads TGCAGTGCTAGGGCTCTGACAGGAGGGTTGGATGAGCAGTTCTTC. Protein: CSARALTGGLDEQFF. The V gene is TRBV20-1, the J gene TRBJ2-1; D is perhaps TRBD1 or TRBD2 (6 bases each). Trimming shortened V by 3 bases and J by 8 bases, and 20 bases separated the two germline ends. CDR3 length: 15 amino acids. Germline CDR1 is DFQATT and CDR2 is SNEGSKA (reference sequence).

By proportion, this clonotype is medium-sized. CDR3 sequence (DNA): TGTGCCAGCAGTTACTTGGACAGCCAAGAGACCCAGTACTTC. Protein sequence: CASSYLDSQETQYF. The chain has TRBV6-5 and TRBJ2-5; D is possibly TRBD1 (6 bases). Trimming took off 1 base at V and 1 base at J, with 7 bases between the two ends. CDR1 is MNHEY and CDR2 is SVGAGI in the germline V gene. The CDR3 contains 14 residues.

This clonotype was found many times. The chain is built from TRBV20-1 and TRBJ1-1; D gene unclear. The CDR3 runs to 14 residues. Trimming removed 4 bases at V and 0 bases at J, with 12 bases between. Germline V CDR1 and CDR2: DFQATT, SNEGSKA (reference sequence). The CDR3 region has the DNA TGCAGTGCTATCAGAGGTTTCATGAACACTGAAGCTTTCTTT. This codes for CSAIRGFMNTEAFF.

At least ten counts were recorded for this clonotype. The rearrangement joins TRBV12-5 to TRBJ2-5, with TRBD2 identical over 7 bases. Germline V gene sequence: CDR1 LGHNT, CDR2 FRNRAP. The CDR3 spans 17 residues. The J segment lost 5 bases and the V segment lost 0 bases, leaving 12 bases of the junction unmatched. CDR3 loop: CASGLVQPGGRDETQYF. CDR3 DNA sequence: TGTGCTAGTGGTTTGGTTCAACCCGGGGGGAGGGATGAGACCCAGTACTTC.

This clonotype was seen a handful of times. This chain uses TRBV9 with TRBJ2-2, with 9 bases aligning to TRBD1. This CDR3 has 14 amino acids. J gave up 1 base and V 7 bases, and 2 bases lay outside the gene matches. The germline CDR1 and CDR2 sequences are SGDLS and YYNGEE. Written as DNA, the CDR3 is TGTGCCAGCTCGGGACAGGGGAACACCGGGGAGCTGTTTTTT. It translates to CASSGQGNTGELFF.

The table lists this clonotype with many counts. The gene calls are TRBV5-4 and TRBJ2-5; 9 bases align to TRBD2. V dropped 5 bases and J dropped 4; count of bases not matched to a gene: 12. The CDR3 loop spans 16 amino acids. Germline V gives CDR1 SGHNT, CDR2 YYREEE (reference sequence). The CDR3, as DNA: TGTGCCAGCAGAGTGTCGGGGCGGGAGGGCCGAGAGACCCAGTACTTC. This codes for CASRVSGREGRETQYF.

This clonotype has a count of ten or more. This chain connects TRBV7-2 to TRBJ1-1; D might be TRBD1 (5 bases). This CDR3 spans 15 amino acids. V was cut by 1 base and J by 1 base, with 10 bases left in between. Looked up from germline, CDR1 is SGHTA and CDR2 is FQGNSA. The CDR3 DNA reads as TGTGCCAGCAGCTTAGACGCAGGGCCGAACACTGAAGCTTTCTTT. Residues: CASSLDAGPNTEAFF.

This chain joins TRBV7-2 and TRBJ1-5; D is possibly TRBD1 (5 bases). V was shortened by 6 bases and J by 13 bases, with 19 bases between the two germline ends. Germline V gives CDR1 SGHTA, CDR2 FQGNSA. The CDR3 loop spans 13 amino acids. The CDR3 reads CASSVGVERQQHF. The CDR3 nucleotides read TGTGCCAGCAGTGTAGGGGTTGAGAGACAGCAGCATTTT.

About this clonotype itself: A read error may explain this, as a much larger clone is one base away. This chain joins TRBV2 and TRBJ1-1; weak D call: TRBD1 (5 bases). CDR3 size: 14 residues. Germline V gene data show CDR1 as SNHLY and CDR2 as FYNNEI. V dropped 7 bases and J dropped 1 base, with 13 bases sitting between them. DNA of the CDR3: TGTGCCAGCATATACAGGCCATCGAACACTGAAGCTTTCTTT. This encodes CASIYRPSNTEAFF.

The chain has TRBV12-3 or TRBV12-4 and TRBJ2-1, with 10 bases that match TRBD1. The CDR3 spans 16 residues. Unmatched junction bases numbered 9, after V lost 5 bases and J lost 5 bases. The CDR3 loop reads CASSPSGQGYNNEQFF. In DNA form, the CDR3 reads TGTGCCAGCAGTCCTTCGGGACAGGGGTACAACAATGAGCAGTTCTTC.

Ten or more counts support this clonotype. The chain couples TRBV20-1 to TRBJ1-3; unclear D gene. CDR1 is DFQATT, CDR2 SNEGSKA, per germline (reference sequence). V lost 0 bases and J lost 0, with 12 bases in between. This CDR3 is 16 amino acids long. For the CDR3, the DNA is TGCAGTGCTAGAGAGCATGACCGCAACTCTGGAAACACCATATATTTT. Protein sequence: CSAREHDRNSGNTIYF.

There are a few counts of this clonotype. The chain carries TRBV4-3 and TRBJ2-1; possibly TRBD2 for D (5 bases). The V gene's germline CDR1 is LGHNA and CDR2 YSLEER. Deletions cut 8 bases from V and 8 bases from J, with 16 bases between. The length of the CDR3 is 13 residues. The CDR3 DNA follows: TGCGCCAGCTCCCACACTACGGACTATGAGCAGTTCTTC. Its protein is CASSHTTDYEQFF.

The genes are TRBV6-1 and TRBJ2-1; 7 bases match TRBD2. Germline lookup yields CDR1 MNHNS and CDR2 SASEGT. The CDR3 consists of 14 residues. Trimming cost V 7 bases and J 1 base; bases outside gene matches: 4. The DNA of the CDR3 is TGTGCCAGCAATGGACTAGTGTCCTACAATGAGCAGTTCTTC. Its translation: CASNGLVSYNEQFF.

This clonotype was counted ten times or more. At one boundary the junction diverges from the germline segment, which might be a read error. The chain recombines TRBV7-7 with TRBJ2-7; D may be TRBD1 (6 bases). The CDR3 length is 15 residues. Looked up from germline, CDR1 is SSHAT and CDR2 is FNYEAQ (reference sequence). The CDR3 sequence is CASSRGSGLGNEQYF. The CDR3 nucleotides read TGTGCTAGCAGTAGGGGGTCCGGACTGGGGAACGAGCAGTACTTC.

This clonotype was picked up a small number of times. The chain has TRBV18 and TRBJ2-1, with 12 positions matching TRBD2. The junction had 11 bases not matched to a gene; V was cut back by 2 bases and J by 0 bases. The CDR3 sequence is 20 residues long. Germline V gives CDR1 KGHSH, CDR2 LQKENI. CDR3 in amino acids: CASSPSLAGGPRSSYNEQFF. The CDR3 DNA reads TGTGCCAGCTCACCATCGCTAGCGGGAGGGCCCCGGAGCTCCTACAATGAGCAGTTCTTC.

The sample holds many counts of this clonotype. This chain uses TRBV27 with TRBJ2-2; D remains ambiguous. This CDR3 is 12 amino acids long. Germline CDR1 reads MNHEY; CDR2 reads SMNVEV (reference sequence). V lost 2 bases and J 3 bases, leaving 1 base between the germline ends. The CDR3 DNA is TGTGCCAGCAGTTTAGACACCGGGGAGCTGTTTTTT. The encoded protein is CASSLDTGELFF.

This rearrangement joins TRBV20-1 to TRBJ2-1; tentative D call: TRBD2 (6 bases). Germline V lookup: CDR1 DFQATT, CDR2 SNEGSKA (reference sequence). Trimming pared 3 bases from V and 6 bases from J, leaving 12 bases between. CDR3 size: 13 residues. DNA of the CDR3: TGCAGTGCTAGGAGGGACTGGAGCAATGAGCAGTTCTTC. Protein product: CSARRDWSNEQFF.

This clonotype has a count of ten or more. The chain couples TRBV7-3 to TRBJ2-1; 10 bases line up with TRBD1. CDR3 size: 16 residues. CDR1 SGHTA and CDR2 FQGTGA come from the germline V gene. Trimming removed 5 bases from V and 9 bases from J; junction bases left unmatched: 13. The CDR3 here is CASSPTGTGEAREQFF. CDR3 nucleotide sequence: TGTGCCAGCAGCCCAACAGGGACAGGGGAAGCTCGTGAGCAGTTCTTC.